Sequencing of this T cell receptor beta chain was carried out in a study of control samples from healthy donors and cancer patients. Here immunoSEQ multiplex PCR was the method, and the copy in TCRdb shows in-frame clones only, minus some. Counted here are 150,000 to 200,000 clones, 80% to 95% occurring once; the ten biggest clones make up 0.65% to 0.75%. V lost 2 bases and J lost 6; bases outside the gene matches: 6. Germline-derived CDR1 and CDR2 are SQVTM and ANQGSEA. This CDR3 is built from 14 residues. This chain links TRBV29-1 with TRBJ2-3, with TRBD2 identical over 9 bases. Sequencing was carried out using blood. The source of this sequence is a young woman in good health. CDR3 sequence (DNA): TGCAGCGTTGAAATAGCGGGAGCGGGGGATACGCAGTATTTT. It specifies CSVEIAGAGDTQYF.